This TCR beta chain is drawn from a study of T cell responses to AZD1222 COVID-19 vaccine. Regarding the study as a whole: Following two doses of AZD1222, Spike-specific TCR breadth and depth rose. It was only after the peak T cell response that any repertoires were sampled. Unmutated regions of variants are reportedly targeted by nearly half of spike-specific TCRs.

Germline values: CDR1 LNHDA, CDR2 SQIVND (reference sequence). The length of the CDR3 is 15 residues. V gave up 6 bases and J gave up 0 bases, with 9 bases separating them. This clone was seen only a few times. Its antigen is not identified. The protocol was immunoSEQ multiplex PCR, while the TCRdb copy is restricted to in-frame clones and leaves out a portion. The sample carries 120,000 or so clones, 90% recorded once. V gene TRBV19 combines with J gene TRBJ2-6; D unresolved. The source of this sequence is an adult in good health. Here the sequenced sample was peripheral blood, taken on day 0 of AZD1222 vaccination. The CDR3: CASRADPSGANVLTF. CDR3 coding DNA: TGTGCCAGTAGAGCAGACCCCTCTGGGGCCAACGTCCTGACTTTC.